The entry that follows covers one T cell receptor (beta chain) sequence. Its matching antigen is unknown. This sample was taken from a study of cytomegalovirus exposure and HLA in healthy donors. Study-wide results and caveats: Common viral pathogens were later found to be apparently linked to several of the most significant clusters. Some segments of the V type, notably TRBV6-2 and TRBV6-3, were excluded as indistinguishable.

Researchers ran the PCR with 60 Vbeta and 13 Jbeta primers. Per the original data handling: Among the unique TCR beta chains that a later analysis counted, about 81 million in all, around 11 million were shared. Sequenced by immunoSEQ multiplex PCR; TCRdb stores in-frame clones only, minus some. The D gene and trimming were derived from the DNA, and the V and J assignments and clone size from that table. The sample's table shows about 160,000 clones. This CDR3 comprises 15 residues. Losses at the gene ends were 4 bases for V and 3 bases for J; bases not matched to a gene: 7. The V gene's germline CDR1 is SEHNR and CDR2 FQNEAQ (reference sequence).

The origin of this receptor is a young man in good health and CMV-seronegative. The chain recombines TRBV7-9 with TRBJ2-3; 7 nucleotides align to TRBD1. Sequenced material: PBMCs. Here the CDR3 DNA reads TGTGCCAGCAGCTCAATACGACAGGGAACAGATACGCAGTATTTT. This translates into CASSSIRQGTDTQYF.